Shown below are 20 T cell receptor beta chains from a single sample sequenced in a study of identical twins. From the 5' RACE reads, TCRdb called clonotypes with MiXCR, one entry per CDR3 protein. Here the sample spans 1.5 million to 2 million distinct CDR3 sequences, about 32% being singletons. Sequencing was carried out using cord blood. The receptors derive from a newborn girl in good health.

The chain combines TRBV21-1 with TRBJ2-4; TRBD1 is the table's D call, not checked against the DNA. TRBV21-1 is described as a pseudogene. This CDR3 comprises 16 residues. CDR3 in DNA: TGTGCCAGCAGCAAAGCGCAGGACAGGGCCAAAAACATTCAGTACTTC. Protein sequence: CASSKAQDRAKNIQYF.

The chain is built from TRBV7-9 and TRBJ1-4; 8 positions match TRBD1. Germline trimming cut 4 bases from V and 5 bases from J; bases unmatched to any gene: 3. The CDR3 extends over 14 amino acids. Germline V gives CDR1 SEHNR, CDR2 FQNEAQ (reference sequence). CDR3 nucleotides: TGTGCCAGCAGCTCCAGGGGGCCCAATGAAAAACTGTTTTTT. It specifies CASSSRGPNEKLFF.

V is TRBV3-1 and J is TRBJ2-1, with D unclear. Germline lookup yields CDR1 LGHDT and CDR2 YNNKEL (reference sequence). The CDR3 extends over 12 amino acids. The V end was cut by 5 bases, the J end by 8 bases, with 10 bases between. CDR3 residues: CASSSYGDEQFF. For the CDR3, the DNA is TGTGCCAGCAGCTCCTACGGCGATGAGCAGTTCTTC.

This clonotype was found a few times. The V call is TRBV19, the J call TRBJ2-7; D gene unclear. Per the germline V gene, CDR1 is LNHDA and CDR2 is SQIVND (reference sequence). V lost 1 base and J 0 bases, leaving 7 bases between the germline ends. This CDR3 has 14 amino acids. CDR3 region: CASSIGGSSYEQYF. CDR3 DNA sequence: TGTGCCAGTAGTATAGGAGGCAGCTCCTACGAGCAGTACTTC.

This rearrangement joins TRBV5-4 to TRBJ2-3, with D possibly matching TRBD2 (6 bases). Between the trimmed V and J ends, which lost 3 bases and 3 bases, there was a span of 17 bases. Germline values: CDR1 SGHNT, CDR2 YYREEE (reference sequence). There are 16 residues in the CDR3. The CDR3 loop is CASSSGRDLGTDTQYF. CDR3 coding DNA: TGTGCCAGCAGCTCTGGGCGGGACCTGGGAACAGATACGCAGTATTTT.

Ten or more counts support this clonotype. This chain links TRBV24-1 with TRBJ2-1; D unresolved. Germline values: CDR1 KGHDR, CDR2 SFDVKD. Trimming removed 4 bases at V and 2 bases at J, with 5 bases between. CDR3 size: 13 residues. The CDR3 is CATSDAPYNEQFF. DNA of the CDR3: TGTGCCACCAGTGACGCGCCCTACAATGAGCAGTTCTTC.

The J gene is TRBJ1-2, the V gene TRBV27, with 12 bases lining up with TRBD1. The CDR3 consists of 14 residues. The ends lost 0 bases at V and 13 bases at J; junction bases unmatched: 6. Germline assignment: CDR1 MNHEY and CDR2 SMNVEV (reference sequence). In nucleotides, the CDR3 is TGTGCCAGCAGTTTATCCCGGGGACAGGGGGCCCCCACCTTC. This translates into CASSLSRGQGAPTF.

This clonotype was detected only a few times. The chain recombines TRBV6-5 with TRBJ1-1, with TRBD1 matching over 9 bases. V was clipped by 2 bases and J by 5 bases; unmatched bases: 3. CDR1 and CDR2 (germline): MNHEY, SVGAGI. The CDR3 runs to 14 residues. This CDR3 reads CASSYDRGGTEAFF. The CDR3 DNA sequence: TGTGCCAGCAGTTACGACAGGGGGGGAACTGAAGCTTTCTTT.

This clonotype was found a few times. At one end the junction does not follow the germline gene, possibly because of a read error. J is TRBJ2-1 and V is TRBV7-2; D is perhaps TRBD2 (5 bases). The germline V gene encodes CDR1 SGHTA and CDR2 FQGNSA. CDR3 length: 12 residues. The CDR3 region is CASSFDYDEQFF. The CDR3 nucleotides read TGTGCCAGCAGCTTTGACTACGATGAGCAGTTCTTC.

The chain joins TRBV6-1 to TRBJ1-2, with 8 bases matching TRBD1. CDR1 MNHNS and CDR2 SASEGT come from the germline V gene. CDR3 length: 14 residues. V trimming: 6 bases; J trimming: 2 bases; junction bases outside the gene matches: 5. DNA for the CDR3: TGTGCCAGCAGGGGGACAGGATTCAACTATGGCTACACCTTC. It codes for CASRGTGFNYGYTF.

On this clonotype: This sequence may be a read error, since a much larger clone differs from it by one base. The V call is TRBV5-1, the J call TRBJ1-5; D remains ambiguous. CDR1 is SGHRS, CDR2 YFSETQ, per germline. The CDR3 is made up of 13 amino acids. CDR3 protein: CVSSLERNQPQHF. For the CDR3, the DNA is TGCGTCAGCAGCTTGGAGCGGAATCAGCCCCAGCATTTT.

V and J are TRBV27 and TRBJ1-2; D might be TRBD1 (5 bases). The ends were cut back, 4 bases at V and 2 bases at J, with 17 bases in the middle. There are 16 residues in the CDR3. The germline CDR1 and CDR2 sequences are MNHEY and SMNVEV (reference sequence). The DNA for the CDR3 is TGTGCCAGCAGTTCTCCCGCAAGGGGCCACAACTATGGCTACACCTTC. This sequence encodes CASSSPARGHNYGYTF.

In this sample, this clonotype turned up a few times. The rearrangement joins TRBV12-3 or TRBV12-4 to TRBJ2-3, with no clear D. This CDR3 is built from 14 residues. V lost 1 base to trimming and J lost 10 bases, with 15 bases between them. CDR3 nucleotides: TGTGCCAGCAGTTTAGAGGCCCCCCGTTCGCCGCAGTATTTT. Its translation: CASSLEAPRSPQYF.

This clonotype was detected only a few times. The V call is TRBV7-8, the J call TRBJ1-5; no clear D gene. CDR3 size: 15 residues. Germline values: CDR1 SGHVS, CDR2 FQNEAQ. V was trimmed by 2 bases and J by 8 bases, leaving 16 bases between them. This CDR3 reads CASSLRLGERKPQHF. The CDR3 DNA follows: TGTGCCAGCAGCTTAAGGTTGGGTGAACGGAAGCCCCAGCATTTT.

The chain recombines TRBV10-3 with TRBJ2-1; 8 nucleotides match TRBD2. The junction had 13 bases not matched to a gene; V was cut back by 7 bases and J by 8 bases. The CDR3 loop spans 15 amino acids. Per the germline V gene, CDR1 is ENHRY and CDR2 is SYGVKD. The CDR3 DNA is TGTGCCATCAATGATGCGGGAGGAGGTGCCTATGAGCAGTTCTTC. This encodes CAINDAGGGAYEQFF.

The chain combines TRBV12-3 or TRBV12-4 with TRBJ2-5; D is perhaps TRBD1 (5 bases). V was clipped by 3 bases and J by 11 bases, with 19 bases between them. The CDR3 consists of 14 residues. Here the CDR3 DNA reads TGTGCCAGCAGTTTTGTTCAGGGTCACAATGAGCAGTACTTC. This sequence encodes CASSFVQGHNEQYF.

V gene TRBV5-1 combines with J gene TRBJ2-3, with TRBD2 identical over 11 bases. This CDR3 has 19 amino acids. V was pared by 4 bases and J by 2 bases, with 15 bases of the junction left unmatched. Looked up from germline, CDR1 is SGHRS and CDR2 is YFSETQ. This CDR3 reads CASSPTWGLAELHTDTQYF. CDR3 sequence (DNA): TGCGCCAGCAGCCCGACTTGGGGACTAGCGGAGCTTCACACAGATACGCAGTATTTT.

CDR3 sequence reads: CASSSRRRYYNEQFF. The CDR3, as DNA: TGTGCCAGCAGCTCACGACGCCGGTACTACAATGAGCAGTTCTTC. The V call is TRBV3-1, the J call TRBJ2-1; no definite D call. The germline V gene encodes CDR1 LGHDT and CDR2 YNNKEL (reference sequence). There are 15 residues in the CDR3. V lost 5 bases to trimming and J lost 3 bases, with 14 bases between them.

V usage is TRBV20-1 and J usage is TRBJ1-2, with TRBD1 matching 10 bases. Germline lookup yields CDR1 DFQATT and CDR2 SNEGSKA (reference sequence). This CDR3 comprises 15 residues. With 1 base clipped from V and 0 bases from J, the junction kept 2 bases outside the gene matches. CDR3 in DNA: TGCAGTGCTAGAGGACAGGGGGCGCCTAACTATGGCTACACCTTC. Residues: CSARGQGAPNYGYTF.

The table lists this clonotype with a few counts. The chain carries TRBV4-1 and TRBJ2-4; 7 nucleotides line up with TRBD2. The CDR3 has 15 amino acids. Germline assignment: CDR1 MGHRA and CDR2 YSYEKL. V lost 0 bases and J lost 7; bases outside the gene matches: 6. CDR3 region: CASSQEGLAANIQYF. In nucleotides, the CDR3 is TGCGCCAGCAGCCAAGAAGGGCTAGCGGCGAACATTCAGTACTTC.